What follows is one TCR beta chain and its context. As yet, its antigen is unknown. This entry is derived from a study of cytomegalovirus exposure and HLA in healthy donors. Study findings and constraints: Later work showed greater clonal expansion in HLA-associated TCR beta chains than in equally common others. The authors confirmed in vitro that three CMV-associated chains were specific for CMV antigens.

60 Vbeta and 13 Jbeta primers were used in PCR. Profiling relied on immunoSEQ multiplex PCR, and the TCRdb table lists in-frame clones only, not all of them. This sample has about 140,000 clones, with approximately 80% found just once. Trimming took 9 bases from V and 6 from J, leaving 18 bases between them. The CDR3 sequence is 13 residues long. From germline, CDR1 is SGHAT and CDR2 FQNNGV. Sequenced: PBMCs. The receptor was isolated from a woman aged 40 to 49 in good health and CMV-seronegative. V usage is TRBV11-2 and J usage is TRBJ2-7; D possibly corresponds to TRBD1 (6 bases). The CDR3 nucleotides are TGTGCCAGTCGGGGAGAACAGGGCCCCGAGCAGTACTTC. Translation: CASRGEQGPEQYF.